The T cell receptor beta chain described here comes from a study of post-analysis software for immune sequencing data. Study outcomes and limitations: In patients, TRBV5-6, TRBV5-1 and TRBV20-1 belonged to roughly five TRBV segments found more frequently than in controls.

TCR beta cDNA libraries had unique molecular identifiers. From the PCR reads, TCRdb called clonotypes with MiXCR, one entry per CDR3 protein. The sample contains approximately 250,000 distinct CDR3 sequences, roughly a third of which appear only once. This clonotype was counted ten times or more. Its specificity is unknown. The ends were cut back, 1 base at V and 5 bases at J, with 12 bases in the middle. There are 15 residues in the CDR3. Per the germline V gene, CDR1 is SGHTA and CDR2 is FQGNSA. The chain couples TRBV7-2 to TRBJ2-1; TRBD1 might be the D (6 bases). Sequenced input: blood. The TCR comes from a girl under 18 with multiple sclerosis. DNA of the CDR3: TGTGCCAGCAGCTTAGTAGGGGGTCGAAACAATGAGCAGTTCTTC. Its protein is CASSLVGGRNNEQFF.